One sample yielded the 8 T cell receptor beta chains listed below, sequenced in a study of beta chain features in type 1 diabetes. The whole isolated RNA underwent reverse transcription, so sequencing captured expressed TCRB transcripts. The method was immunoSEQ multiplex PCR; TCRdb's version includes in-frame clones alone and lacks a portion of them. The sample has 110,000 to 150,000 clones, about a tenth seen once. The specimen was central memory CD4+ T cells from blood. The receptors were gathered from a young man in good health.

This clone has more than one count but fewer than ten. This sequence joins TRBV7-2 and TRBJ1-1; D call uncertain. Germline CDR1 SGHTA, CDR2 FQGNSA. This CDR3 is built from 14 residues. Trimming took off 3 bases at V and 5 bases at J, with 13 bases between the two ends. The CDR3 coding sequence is TGTGCCAGCAGCTTGCAGGCGGCGGGAACTGAAGCTTTCTTT. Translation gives CASSLQAAGTEAFF.

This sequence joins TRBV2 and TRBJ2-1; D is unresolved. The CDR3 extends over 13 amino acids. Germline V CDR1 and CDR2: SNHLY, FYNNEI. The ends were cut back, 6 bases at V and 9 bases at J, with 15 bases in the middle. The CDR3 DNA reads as TGTGCCAGCAGACTGGGCCCCTTGGGTGAGCAGTTCTTC. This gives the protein CASRLGPLGEQFF.

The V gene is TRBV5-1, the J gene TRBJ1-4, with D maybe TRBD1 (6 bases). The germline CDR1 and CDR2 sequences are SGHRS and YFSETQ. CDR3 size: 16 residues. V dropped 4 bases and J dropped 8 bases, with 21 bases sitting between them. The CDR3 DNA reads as TGCGCCAGCAGCGAAACCACGGGGGGGGCAGGGGAAAAACTGTTTTTT. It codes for CASSETTGGAGEKLFF. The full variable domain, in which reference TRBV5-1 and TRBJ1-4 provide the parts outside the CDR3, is KAGVTQTPRYLIKTRGQQVTLSCSPISGHRSVSWYQQTPGQGLQFLFEYFSETQRNKGNFPGRFSGRQFSNSRSEMNVSTLELGDSALYLCASSETTGGAGEKLFFGSGTQLSVL.

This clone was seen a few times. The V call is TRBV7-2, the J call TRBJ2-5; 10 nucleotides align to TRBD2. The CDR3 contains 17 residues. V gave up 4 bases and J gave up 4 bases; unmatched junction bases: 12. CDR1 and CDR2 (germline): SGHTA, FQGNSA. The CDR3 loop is CASSSQRGGFGGETQYF. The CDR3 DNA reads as TGTGCCAGCAGCTCTCAGCGGGGGGGCTTTGGGGGAGAGACCCAGTACTTC.

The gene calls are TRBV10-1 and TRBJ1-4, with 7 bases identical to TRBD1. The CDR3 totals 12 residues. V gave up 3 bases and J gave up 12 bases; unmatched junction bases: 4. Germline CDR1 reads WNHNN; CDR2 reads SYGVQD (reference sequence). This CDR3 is CASSDSGTELFF. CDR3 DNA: TGCGCCAGCAGTGATTCCGGGACAGAACTGTTTTTT.

As DNA, the CDR3 is TGTGCCAGCAGCTCTAGTGCCCCGACAGGGAATGGCTACACCTTC. The encoded protein is CASSSSAPTGNGYTF. This chain connects TRBV7-2 to TRBJ1-2; TRBD1 matches at 7 bases. Losses at the gene ends were 4 bases for V and 6 bases for J; bases not matched to a gene: 11. CDR1 is SGHTA and CDR2 is FQGNSA in the germline V gene. The CDR3 covers 15 residues.

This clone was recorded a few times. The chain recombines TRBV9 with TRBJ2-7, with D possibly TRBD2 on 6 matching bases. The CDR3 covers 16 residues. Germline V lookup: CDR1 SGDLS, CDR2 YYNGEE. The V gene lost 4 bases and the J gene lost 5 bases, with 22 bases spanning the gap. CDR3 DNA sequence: TGTGCCAGCAGCCCTACCCCCGGAGGGCGGCGGGACGAGCAGTACTTC. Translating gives CASSPTPGGRRDEQYF.

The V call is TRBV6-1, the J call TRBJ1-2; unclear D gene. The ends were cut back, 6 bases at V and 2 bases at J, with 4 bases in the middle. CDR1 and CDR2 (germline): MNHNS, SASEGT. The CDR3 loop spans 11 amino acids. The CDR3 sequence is CASRANYGYTF. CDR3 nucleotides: TGTGCCAGCAGGGCAAACTATGGCTACACCTTC.